Below are 7 T cell receptor beta chains sequenced from a single sample in a study of T cell changes during pregnancy in multiple sclerosis. Method: immunoSEQ multiplex PCR; TCRdb's copy keeps in-frame clones and lacks some. This repertoire shows 20,000 to 25,000 clones, around four fifths found once; its top ten account for less than 20%. The source material was CD8+ T cells from peripheral blood mononuclear cells, sampled in the first trimester of pregnancy. These receptors were taken from a female donor in good health, enrolled as a control in a pregnancy study.

This clone was counted only a few times. J is TRBJ2-1 and V is TRBV6-4, with 9 positions matching TRBD2. Germline V gives CDR1 MRHNA, CDR2 SNTAGT. This CDR3 is 17 amino acids long. V trimming: 0 bases; J trimming: 6 bases; junction bases outside the gene matches: 9. The CDR3 nucleotides are TGTGCCAGCAGTGACTCCGGGGCGGGGGGGCATAGCAATGAGCAGTTCTTC. Its protein is CASSDSGAGGHSNEQFF.

The chain employs TRBV12-5 and TRBJ2-1; tentative D call: TRBD1 (6 bases). Between the trimmed V and J ends, which lost 7 bases and 9 bases, there was a span of 13 bases. Germline V gives CDR1 LGHNT, CDR2 FRNRAP. This CDR3 comprises 12 residues. This CDR3 is CASDTRGSEQFF. CDR3 sequence (DNA): TGTGCTAGTGACACCAGGGGCTCTGAGCAGTTCTTC.

This chain joins TRBV28 and TRBJ2-7; TRBD1 might be the D (6 bases). CDR3 size: 14 residues. The germline gives CDR1 MDHEN, CDR2 SYDVKM. Trimming pared 3 bases from V and 7 bases from J, leaving 16 bases between. The CDR3 sequence: CASSLGTRGGEQYF. The CDR3 region has the DNA TGTGCCAGCAGTTTGGGGACACGGGGTGGGGAGCAGTACTTC. Full variable domain (rest looked up from reference TRBV28 and TRBJ2-7): DVKVTQSSRYLVKRTGEKVFLECVQDMDHENMFWYRQDPGLGLRLIYFSYDVKMKEKGDIPEGYSVSREKKERFSLILESASTNQTSMYLCASSLGTRGGEQYFGPGTRLTVT.

The V call is TRBV28, the J call TRBJ1-1, with 8 bases matching TRBD1. The CDR3 spans 12 residues. V lost 5 bases and J lost 7; bases outside the gene matches: 3. Germline CDR1 MDHEN, CDR2 SYDVKM. The CDR3 loop reads CASSPGTGEAFF. CDR3 DNA: TGTGCCAGCAGTCCAGGGACAGGTGAAGCTTTCTTT.

The chain links TRBV7-3 to TRBJ2-7; 11 nucleotides line up with TRBD2. Trimming took 3 bases from V and 4 from J; bases not matched to a gene: 2. The CDR3 is 14 amino acids. Germline V gene data show CDR1 as SGHTA and CDR2 as FQGTGA. The CDR3 reads CASSFSGGAYEQYF. The CDR3 nucleotides are TGTGCCAGCAGCTTTAGCGGGGGGGCATACGAGCAGTACTTC.

The chain combines TRBV11-2 with TRBJ2-2, with a possible D match to TRBD1 (5 bases). Trimming removed 3 bases at V and 1 base at J, with 6 bases between. Germline lookup yields CDR1 SGHAT and CDR2 FQNNGV. This CDR3 has 14 amino acids. CDR3 residues: CASSLGQNTGELFF. In nucleotides, the CDR3 is TGTGCCAGCAGCTTGGGGCAGAACACCGGGGAGCTGTTTTTT.

The chain combines TRBV6-1 with TRBJ1-2; D possibly corresponds to TRBD1 (5 bases). CDR3 length: 15 residues. Trimming cost V 2 bases and J 4 bases, with 14 bases left between them. Germline V gene lookup returns CDR1 MNHNS and CDR2 SASEGT. CDR3 loop: CASSELAGTSYGYTF. The CDR3 coding sequence is TGTGCCAGCAGTGAATTGGCAGGGACTTCCTATGGCTACACCTTC.